These 9 T cell receptor beta chains came from one sample sequenced in a study of blood T cell repertoires in COVID-19. Profiling relied on immunoSEQ multiplex PCR, and the TCRdb table lists in-frame clones only, not all of them. The sample records 200,000 or so clones, 89% being singletons. Sequenced material: PBMCs or T cells enriched from blood (not recorded which). These receptors were taken from a woman in her forties with acute COVID-19.

The chain combines TRBV28 with TRBJ1-5, with D possibly TRBD1 on 6 matching bases. V lost 6 bases to trimming and J lost 3 bases, with 12 bases between them. Germline CDR1 and CDR2: MDHEN and SYDVKM. The CDR3 has 14 amino acids. CDR3 protein: CASSRTGPNQPQHF. For the CDR3, the DNA is TGTGCCAGCAGCAGAACAGGGCCCAATCAGCCCCAGCATTTT. Filled out from reference TRBV28 and TRBJ1-5, the complete variable domain reads DVKVTQSSRYLVKRTGEKVFLECVQDMDHENMFWYRQDPGLGLRLIYFSYDVKMKEKGDIPEGYSVSREKKERFSLILESASTNQTSMYLCASSRTGPNQPQHFGDGTRLSIL.

The CDR3 DNA reads as TGTGCCAGCAGTTTCGGGAACGACCTCGAGCAGTACTTC. Amino acid sequence: CASSFGNDLEQYF. The chain joins TRBV28 to TRBJ2-7; TRBD2 is a possible D gene (5 bases). The CDR3 is 13 amino acids. Germline values: CDR1 MDHEN, CDR2 SYDVKM. Deletions cut 3 bases from V and 6 bases from J, with 12 bases between.

This clone was counted once. V gene TRBV5-6 combines with J gene TRBJ1-3; no reliable D call. The CDR3 has 16 amino acids. Between the trimmed V and J ends, which lost 0 bases and 0 bases, there was a span of 10 bases. In germline, CDR1 is SGHDT, CDR2 YYEEEE. CDR3 in DNA: TGTGCCAGCAGCTTGGCCGTTGGGAGCTCTGGAAACACCATATATTTT. Translation gives CASSLAVGSSGNTIYF.

The chain is built from TRBV4-2 and TRBJ1-1; possible D gene TRBD1, 6 bases. The CDR3 has 17 amino acids. The V end was cut by 0 bases, the J end by 2 bases, with 16 bases between. Germline V CDR1 and CDR2: LGHNA, YNFKEQ. Here the CDR3 reads CASSQEQGRHLNTEAFF. The CDR3 DNA reads TGTGCCAGCAGCCAAGAACAGGGACGGCACTTAAACACTGAAGCTTTCTTT.

V is TRBV15 and J is TRBJ1-4; the match to TRBD1 covers 10 bases. The germline CDR1 and CDR2 sequences are LNHNV and YYDKDF (reference sequence). With V trimmed by 2 bases and J by 7 bases, 4 bases remained unmatched. The CDR3 extends over 15 amino acids. This CDR3 is CATSRWDRGPEKLFF. The DNA of the CDR3 is TGTGCCACCAGCAGATGGGACAGGGGCCCTGAAAAACTGTTTTTT. Full variable domain (rest looked up from reference TRBV15 and TRBJ1-4): DAMVIQNPRYQVTQFGKPVTLSCSQTLNHNVMYWYQQKSSQAPKLLFHYYDKDFNNEADTPDNFQSRRPNTSFCFLDIRSPGLGDTAMYLCATSRWDRGPEKLFFGSGTQLSVL.

The chain has TRBV29-1 and TRBJ1-1, with D perhaps TRBD1 (6 bases). This CDR3 spans 17 amino acids. Deletions cut 0 bases from V and 2 bases from J, with 19 bases between. Germline loops: CDR1 SQVTM, CDR2 ANQGSEA. CDR3 region: CSVEDRRGPAINTEAFF. In nucleotides, the CDR3 is TGCAGCGTTGAAGATCGGCGGGGGCCAGCCATTAACACTGAAGCTTTCTTT. Complete variable domain (other parts from reference TRBV29-1 and TRBJ1-1): SAVISQKPSRDICQRGTSLTIQCQVDSQVTMMFWYRQQPGQSLTLIATANQGSEATYESGFVIDKFPISRPNLTFSTLTVSNMSPEDSSIYLCSVEDRRGPAINTEAFFGQGTRLTVV.

The chain is built from TRBV7-9 and TRBJ1-2, with 7 bases aligning to TRBD1. The CDR3 is 13 amino acids. Germline loops: CDR1 SEHNR, CDR2 FQNEAQ (reference sequence). The junction had 5 bases not matched to a gene; V was cut back by 6 bases and J by 4 bases. The CDR3 DNA reads as TGTGCCAGCAGAGGGGGCCAAAGCTATGGCTACACCTTC. As protein: CASRGGQSYGYTF.

The chain carries TRBV19 and TRBJ2-2, with D unresolved. The CDR3 covers 14 residues. Germline CDR1 LNHDA, CDR2 SQIVND (reference sequence). V was shortened by 3 bases and J by 1 base, with 6 bases between the two germline ends. CDR3 loop: CASSILENTGELFF. As DNA, the CDR3 is TGTGCCAGTAGTATTTTAGAGAACACCGGGGAGCTGTTTTTT.

There are a few counts of this clone. The chain has TRBV4-1 and TRBJ2-1, with D unresolved. The V and J ends lost 0 bases and 2 bases respectively, with 8 bases between them. This CDR3 comprises 15 residues. Germline-derived CDR1 and CDR2 are MGHRA and YSYEKL. This CDR3 is CASSQEGRTYNEQFF. As DNA, the CDR3 is TGCGCCAGCAGCCAAGAGGGCAGAACCTACAATGAGCAGTTCTTC.